This TCR beta chain was sequenced in a study of T cells in tuberculosis. The study, taken as a whole, reports: Active tuberculosis patients had shorter CDR3-alpha; the beta difference was nonsignificant.

Here immunoSEQ multiplex PCR was the method, and the copy in TCRdb shows in-frame clones only, minus some. This sample carries about 34,000 clones, 97% of them seen once, and the ten largest clones take approximately 6.2%. Looked up from germline, CDR1 is LNHDA and CDR2 is SQIVND (reference sequence). With 3 bases removed from V and 9 bases from J, the gap between germline ends came to 15 bases. This CDR3 has 13 amino acids. This clone has just one count. The target antigen is unknown. Unsorted cryopreserved PBMC were sequenced, averaging roughly 99,000 T cells per clinical donor. The sample consisted of PBMCs. The clonotype was recovered from a donor aged 10-29 years with latent tuberculosis or without tuberculosis infection. The chain has TRBV19 and TRBJ2-7, with D perhaps matching TRBD2 (5 bases). This chain's CDR3 is CASSIDPSSRQYF. The CDR3 DNA follows: TGTGCCAGTAGTATCGACCCCTCTAGCCGGCAGTACTTC.